This TCR beta chain was profiled in a study of early T cells in non-severe SARS-CoV-2 infection. About the study: Sequencing of unsorted whole blood was done on bulk RNA, leaving chains unpaired.

This CDR3 has 15 residues. With V trimmed by 0 bases and J by 6 bases, 0 bases remained unmatched. Germline values: CDR1 MRHNA, CDR2 SNTAGT. Overall study results and limits: Lookups in VDJdb leaned toward anti-spike CD8 responses and missed private and CD4 specificities.

Unique molecular identifiers were added to individual cDNA molecules. TCRdb used MiXCR to reprocess the 5' RACE reads, holding one entry per CDR3 protein. This table holds around 70,000 distinct CDR3 sequences, roughly 10% found once. In this sample, this clonotype turned up many times. Its antigen is not known. This TCR was sampled from an adult who was a healthcare worker with PCR-confirmed SARS-CoV-2 infection or an uninfected control (not recorded which). The sequenced material came from whole blood. This sequence joins TRBV6-4 and TRBJ2-1, with 12 bases identical to TRBD2. CDR3 in amino acids: CASSDSLAGGNEQFF. CDR3 coding DNA: TGTGCCAGCAGTGACTCACTAGCGGGAGGCAATGAGCAGTTCTTC.